The 7 T cell receptor beta chains reported below all come from one sample, sequenced in a study of T cell responses to AZD1222 COVID-19 vaccine. Assay used: immunoSEQ multiplex PCR; TCRdb lists only in-frame clones, some missing. The data contain over 85,000 clones, approximately 84% of them singletons. This material consisted of peripheral blood, taken 28 days after the second AZD1222 dose. The receptors derive from an adult who received the AZD1222 COVID-19 vaccine.

J is TRBJ2-1 and V is TRBV9, with 13 bases identical to TRBD2. CDR1 is SGDLS and CDR2 is YYNGEE in the germline V gene. J gave up 5 bases and V 5 bases, and 4 bases lay outside the gene matches. The CDR3 contains 15 residues. This CDR3 is CASRPTSGGDNEQFF. DNA for the CDR3: TGTGCCAGCAGGCCTACTAGCGGGGGGGACAATGAGCAGTTCTTC.

This chain connects TRBV6-5 to TRBJ1-2, with 7 bases aligning to TRBD1. The trim removed 8 bases at V and 2 bases at J, leaving 11 bases unmatched. In germline, CDR1 is MNHEY, CDR2 SVGAGI. This CDR3 spans 15 amino acids. CDR3 DNA: TGTGCCAGCGCGGAGGGGGCAGGGGCAAACTATGGCTACACCTTC. The encoded protein is CASAEGAGANYGYTF.

The rearrangement joins TRBV3-1 (or the pseudogene TRBV3-2) to TRBJ1-5, with unresolved D. Trimming left V 4 bases short and J 3 bases short, with 10 bases between. The CDR3 consists of 14 residues. Germline CDR1 is LGHDT and CDR2 is YNNKEL (reference sequence). CDR3 residues: CASSPSLANQPQHF. CDR3 DNA sequence: TGTGCCAGCAGCCCTTCCCTGGCCAATCAGCCCCAGCATTTT.

This clone was seen a handful of times. The DNA for the CDR3 is TGTGCCATCAGCGGGACTCAGACAGGGGGAATTGGGGGTTATGGCTACACCTTC. Protein product: CAISGTQTGGIGGYGYTF. V usage is TRBV10-3 and J usage is TRBJ1-2; 9 bases map to TRBD1. With V trimmed by 6 bases and J by 5 bases, 19 bases remained unmatched. In germline, CDR1 is ENHRY, CDR2 SYGVKD. The CDR3 covers 18 residues.

The J gene is TRBJ2-7, the V gene TRBV19, with TRBD1 as a possible D gene (5 bases). CDR1 is LNHDA and CDR2 is SQIVND in the germline V gene (reference sequence). Deletions cut 5 bases from V and 1 base from J, with 12 bases between. This CDR3 has 14 residues. Written as DNA, the CDR3 is TGTGCCAGTAGTTTTCAGGGTGGGTCCTACGAGCAGTACTTC. It encodes CASSFQGGSYEQYF.

The chain recombines TRBV12-3 or TRBV12-4 with TRBJ1-1; D possibly corresponds to TRBD1 (5 bases). Trimming removed 6 bases from V and 5 bases from J, with 13 bases in between. The CDR3 consists of 13 residues. The CDR3 DNA is TGTGCCAGCAGGCAGGGAGGGTTGACTGAAGCTTTCTTT. Amino acid sequence: CASRQGGLTEAFF.

The gene calls are TRBV3-1 (or the pseudogene TRBV3-2) and TRBJ1-1; no definite D call. This CDR3 contains 11 residues. The V and J ends lost 1 base and 6 bases respectively, with 3 bases between them. The germline gives CDR1 LGHDT, CDR2 YNNKEL (reference sequence). The CDR3 here is CASSQGAEAFF. The CDR3 nucleotides are TGTGCCAGCAGCCAAGGAGCTGAAGCTTTCTTT.